This TCR beta chain was captured in a study of cytomegalovirus exposure and HLA in healthy donors (dated by TCRdb to about 2017). With respect to the entire study: According to an earlier analysis of a few hundred of the donors, 150 million to 200 million T cells yielded 117 million unique TCR beta sequences and 276 Gb of sequence data. On average, roughly 240,000 unique TCR beta nucleotide sequences were sequenced per donor among several hundred genotyped donors of the cohort, with roughly 20% of those sequences being non-productive. An earlier analysis of several hundred of the donors applied high-throughput TCR beta sequencing to assess whether each TCR beta V gene segment acted as functional or pseudogenic. Rather than drawing on any new phenotypic data, the later analysis identified candidate immune exposures from TCR beta sequences and the way those sequences occurred across donors. HLA typing included class I and class II loci at four-digit resolution. The study aimed to test whether signatures of past pathogen exposure could be identified by cataloging public T cell receptors. Donor age, sex, ethnicity and CMV serostatus were compiled together with the repertoire data. The number of donors typed differed by locus, with about 629-630 for A, B, C, DRB1 and DQB1, around 520 for DQA1, 606 for DPA1, and some 440 for DPB1. Every repertoire in the discovery cohort had been generated on one and the same sequencing platform. The genetic ancestry cluster associated with self-reported Caucasian donors included about 81% of the roughly 380 genotyped donors. An early release that covered approximately 600 HLA-typed donors contained approximately 300 gigabases of sequencing data and 75 million to 100 million unique TCR sequences. To predict cytomegalovirus infection status, the study combined high-throughput TCR immunosequencing, statistical association of individual TCRs with disease status, and machine learning. The study profiled the T cell repertoires of under 850 subjects by immunosequencing and related them to cytomegalovirus serostatus. A few DR-DQ haplotypes were treated as single units for association and clustering because of strong linkage in the cohort. A separate validation cohort of over a hundred different subjects was used in addition to the approximately 640-subject first cohort. A later genetic analysis took genome-wide SNP genotypes for about three fifths of the roughly 700 donors and used that subset as a discovery cohort. A later analysis re-examined previously published TCR beta repertoires from around 670 donors and added high-resolution HLA genotyping to investigate patterns of TCR occurrence. Findings and caveats that apply to the study as a whole: The 87-base-pair reads could not distinguish some IMGT-functional V segments, including TRBV6-2 and TRBV6-3, so those segments were excluded. Linkage disequilibrium might explain the correlated functional status among segregating V segments, but an unknown experimental factor could not be ruled out. A few of the identified cytomegalovirus-associated TCR beta chains were confirmed in vitro to be specific for cytomegalovirus antigens. HLA typing was unavailable for some donors at each locus, so association tests used only the typed subset. In this cohort, only TCR beta chains were sequenced, and detectable features were limited by the absence of alpha or paired-chain data. In both the original and validation cohorts, the classifier was reported to diagnose cytomegalovirus status with high specificity and sensitivity. In an earlier analysis of approximately 590 of the donors, most TCR beta V segments appeared in productive rearrangements about 87% or about 30% of the time, broadly matching IMGT annotations. When HLA alleles, especially DR and DQ, strongly co-occurred, TCR associations were difficult to assign to individual alleles. Most TCR sequences were observed very rarely across donors, whereas some public TCRs were present in many individuals. CMV serostatus was the only immune exposure information available for the cohort. In a later analysis, HLA-associated TCR beta chains showed more clonal expansion and lower generation probabilities than non-associated chains that were equally common. The sequencing pipeline was judged likely to have produced a cluster of highly shared sequence variants as a technical artifact. V-gene and J-gene trimming of TCR beta chains was associated with a missense DCLRE1C variant in a later genetic analysis, and the association was replicated in an independent cohort. According to a later analysis, parvovirus B19, influenza, CMV and Epstein-Barr virus appeared linked to several top co-occurrence clusters. The earlier analysis of 587 of the donors excluded about 16 rarely observed V segments, including chromosome 9 orphons, because counts were too low. The study listed 150 to 200 TCR beta chains as associated with cytomegalovirus. A further reported finding was that TCR beta sequences accurately predicted the HLA-A and HLA-B alleles for most subjects in the first cohort. Most CMV-associated TCR beta chains appeared to be HLA-restricted in a later analysis, and the HLA associations seemed to be driven largely by CMV exposure. In a later analysis, the rate of TCR association differed among HLA loci, with DRB1 alleles having the most associated TCRs and HLA-C alleles having the fewest. In a later analysis, some 17,000 TCR beta sequences were associated with specific HLA alleles at a false discovery rate of 0.05. According to a later genetic analysis, donors in an Asian-associated ancestry cluster had fewer N-insertions in productive TCRs than the approximately 670-donor mean. Presence/absence analyses assumed roughly uniform sequencing depth across donors, an assumption that may not hold. The authors suggested that the approach could potentially be extended to other disease states and immunological phenotypes.

Worth noting for this clone: Its recognized antigen is unknown. Base-call qualities are not available, and no considerably larger clone is one nucleotide away.

CDR1 and CDR2 were assigned from the germline V gene as MNHNS and SASEGT. CDR3 length: 14 amino acids, cysteine to phenylalanine. CDR3 DNA only is kept here, 42 bases in frame from base 1. V loses 2 bases at its end and J loses 8 bases; junction bases beyond the gene matches: 1. The cohort comprised 710 or so healthy bone marrow donors. All cohort members were sampled while nominally healthy, although unrecorded immune exposures were likely present. The donor tested CMV seronegative and was one of the 352 seronegative cohort members. Every donor gave a peripheral blood sample, and the peripheral blood mononuclear cells from that sample were used for TCR beta sequencing. The Qiagen DNeasy Blood Extraction Kit was used to extract genomic DNA from the blood cell samples. Library creation used the immunoSEQ multiplex PCR assay. For the multiplex PCR, a mixture combining 60 forward primers for TCR Vbeta segments and 13 reverse primers for TCR Jbeta segments was used. The CDR3 region of rearranged TCR beta genes was amplified from genomic DNA by a multiplex PCR assay. The Illumina HiSeq System was used to sequence the amplified TCR beta libraries as 87-base-pair reads. The study's processing was this. A later analysis counted 75 million to 100 million unique TCR beta chains across the 666 repertoires, and roughly 10 million of these chains were shared by at least two donors. Raw reads were error-corrected and collapsed into unique sequences by a nearest-neighbor algorithm in which closely related sequences were merged to remove PCR and sequencing errors. To assign V, D and J gene segments, CDR3 sequences were aligned to IMGT reference sequences. For a sequence to be retained, a match of at least six nucleotides was required to both a V gene segment and a J gene segment. Rearrangements were classified as productive when the CDR3 lacked stop codons and remained in frame with V and J, and all other rearrangements were classified as non-productive. CDR3 was defined according to IMGT convention as the region running from the second conserved V-encoded cysteine to the conserved J-encoded phenylalanine. In an earlier analysis of 587 of the donors, sequences lacking an unambiguous match to a single V gene segment were excluded. In an earlier analysis of approximately 500 of the donors, a V segment was called functional when productive rearrangements were above 56.7%, and segregating when the standard deviation between donors exceeded 5%. A statistical classification framework was built to diagnose cytomegalovirus status from the catalog of TCR beta chain sequences. In a later analysis, V and J genes were assigned by comparing TCR nucleotide sequences against IMGT/GENE-DB human TR gene sequences. In a later analysis, CDR3 sequences and most-parsimonious VDJ recombination scenarios were assigned using the TCRdist pipeline. In a later analysis, each TCR beta chain was defined by its CDR3 amino acid sequence together with its V-gene family, and reads lacking a unique V-gene family were excluded. As a way to deal with suspected cross-contamination and a sequencing artifact, a later analysis dropped 450 to 700 nucleotide sequences that were highly shared and had low generation probability. In a later analysis, a clonal expansion index was calculated for each public chain from normalized within-repertoire ranks of inferred template counts. A later analysis computed generation probabilities with a VDJ recombination model fitted to out-of-frame rearrangements, and checked the results against IGoR. In a later analysis, hypergeometric tests were used to score TCR-TCR, TCR-HLA and TCR-CMV co-occurrence, with a repertoire-size bias correction applied to TCR pairs. False discovery rates were estimated in a later analysis by permuting HLA or CMV assignments 20 times. A later analysis grouped co-occurring TCRs with DBSCAN, adding TCRdist sequence similarity when clustering within HLA-allele-positive subsets. Repertoires with fewer than 30,000 or more than 120,000 public chains were left out of co-occurrence clustering, as were four to six repertoires with anomalous nucleotide sharing. TCRdb limited this immuneACCESS table to in-frame rearrangements with V and J called. A share of clones is missing; checked studies link under half to unresolved V genes, and the rest is unexplained. Clone size and V and J calls were adopted from that table, with D and trimming inferred from the DNA. This sample gives about 140,000 clones in total; more than 70% of them show up just once. The leading ten clones occupy around 3.2% of the sample.

This TCR was recovered from a man in his forties in good health and CMV-seronegative. Recombination linked TRBV6-1 to TRBJ2-1; 12 of the junction bases match TRBD2. Sequencing was performed on PBMCs. The CDR3 in this case is CASSELAGGHEQFF. The DNA reads TGTGCCAGCAGTGAACTAGCGGGAGGGCATGAGCAGTTCTTC.